The subject of this entry is one TCR beta chain. V lost 5 bases and J lost 5; bases outside the gene matches: 4. Per the germline V gene, CDR1 is SGDLS and CDR2 is YYNGEE. The CDR3 has 16 amino acids. This sample is drawn from a study of Ad26.COV2.S vaccination and SARS-CoV-2 variants. Described treatment: approximately 18 received Ad26.COV2.S at low or high dose, single or two shots; about 5 received placebo; per-sample allocation not given. Sampling happened 63 days after the first vaccine or placebo injection. Repertoires were generated with immunoSEQ multiplex PCR, while TCRdb's copy carries only in-frame clones and drops some. The data show hundreds of thousands of clones, with approximately 90% seen just once and around 6.4% held by the top ten.

The TCR originated in a person aged 18-60 years who received the Ad26.COV2.S COVID-19 vaccine or a placebo. The sequenced sample was peripheral blood, obtained in a trial of Ad26.COV2.S vaccine versus placebo. This chain links TRBV9 with TRBJ2-2; 15 bases are shared with TRBD2. The CDR3 DNA follows: TGTGCCAGCAGTGTCGGGACTAGCGGGAGGACCGGGGAGCTGTTTTTT. Amino acids: CASSVGTSGRTGELFF.